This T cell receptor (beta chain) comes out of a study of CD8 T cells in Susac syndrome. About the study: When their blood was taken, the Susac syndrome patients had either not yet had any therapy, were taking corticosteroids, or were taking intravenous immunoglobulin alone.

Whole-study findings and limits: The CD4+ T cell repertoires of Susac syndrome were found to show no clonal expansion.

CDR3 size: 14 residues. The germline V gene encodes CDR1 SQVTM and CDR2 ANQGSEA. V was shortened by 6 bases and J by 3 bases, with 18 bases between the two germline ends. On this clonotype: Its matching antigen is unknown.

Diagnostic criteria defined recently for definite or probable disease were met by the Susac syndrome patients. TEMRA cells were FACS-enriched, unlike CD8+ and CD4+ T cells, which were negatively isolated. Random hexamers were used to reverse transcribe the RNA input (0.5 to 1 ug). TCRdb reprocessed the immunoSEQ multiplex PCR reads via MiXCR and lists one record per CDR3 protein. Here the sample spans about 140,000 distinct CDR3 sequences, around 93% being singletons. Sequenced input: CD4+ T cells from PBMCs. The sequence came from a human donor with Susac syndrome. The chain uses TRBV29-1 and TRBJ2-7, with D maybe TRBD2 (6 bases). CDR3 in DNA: TGCAGCGTCCTCAGCGGGTCCCCCCTCTACGAGCAGTACTTC. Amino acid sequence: CSVLSGSPLYEQYF.